These T cell receptor beta chains were read from a single sample in a study of blood T cell repertoires in COVID-19. Assay used: immunoSEQ multiplex PCR; TCRdb lists only in-frame clones, some missing. The sample yields some 160,000 clones, approximately 90% seen once. The sequenced sample was peripheral blood. These receptors all stem from a man aged 18 to 30 with acute or convalescent COVID-19. The CDR3 runs from the conserved cysteine through the conserved F or W. A D gene is named only where the DNA matches it firmly. Size tells how often a clone was seen (once, few, many) or the class of an expanded clone, and some rows leave it out.

size	J	length	D	V	DNA	CDR3
NA	TRBJ2-1	15	TRBD2	TRBV5-1	TGCGCCAGCAGCTTGGCGGGAGGGGGATACAATGAGCAGTTCTTC	CASSLAGGGYNEQFF
NA	TRBJ1-1	15	TRBD1	TRBV4-1	TGCGCCAGCAGCCAAGCCGCGACAGGGGACACTGAAGCTTTCTTT	CASSQAATGDTEAFF
NA	TRBJ2-7	14	NA	TRBV7-2	TGTGCCAGCAGATTTGGGGGGTTCTCCTACGAGCAGTACTTC	CASRFGGFSYEQYF
NA	TRBJ1-2	17	TRBD1	TRBV9	TGTGCCAGCAGCTCGCACGACCGGGACAGTGGGGGCTATGGCTACACCTTC	CASSSHDRDSGGYGYTF
NA	TRBJ2-3	15	NA	TRBV5-1	TGCGCCAGCAGCTTGGACGGGGCGGGGACAGATACGCAGTATTTT	CASSLDGAGTDTQYF
NA	TRBJ2-3	15	NA	TRBV5-1	TGCGCCAGCAGCTTGCGGGGGACCATGGGAGATACGCAGTATTTT	CASSLRGTMGDTQYF
NA	TRBJ1-1	14	TRBD1	TRBV6-5	TGTGCCAGCAGTTACTCGAGGGGGCACACTGAAGCTTTCTTT	CASSYSRGHTEAFF
NA	TRBJ2-1	17	TRBD2	TRBV6-2/TRBV6-3	TGTGCCAGCAGTTACAGGCAGGGCTGGACTAGCGGGGATGAGCAGTTCTTC	CASSYRQGWTSGDEQFF
once	TRBJ1-4	14	NA	TRBV5-8	TGTGCCAGCAGCCCCGTGGTCTATAATGAAAAACTGTTTTTT	CASSPVVYNEKLFF
NA	TRBJ1-2	12	TRBD1	TRBV10-2	TGCGCCAGCACCACGACAGGGGACGGCTACACCTTC	CASTTTGDGYTF
NA	TRBJ2-7	14	NA	TRBV6-1	TGTGCCAGCAGTGAACCGCCATCCAGGGGCAGGCAGTACTTC	CASSEPPSRGRQYF
NA	TRBJ1-1	16	TRBD1	TRBV5-1	TGCGCCAGCAGCTTTTCTCCGGGACAGGGGAACACTGAAGCTTTCTTT	CASSFSPGQGNTEAFF